This T cell receptor (beta chain) was identified during a study of multiple sclerosis patients with progressive multifocal leukoencephalopathy. Study details: The control group, sampled over time, had multiple sclerosis, received natalizumab and did not develop PML.

Repertoires were generated with immunoSEQ multiplex PCR, while TCRdb's copy carries only in-frame clones and drops some. Here the sample spans some 31,000 clones, about 89% being singletons. CDR3 size: 11 residues. Trimming took 11 bases from V and 4 from J, leaving 11 bases between them. The V gene's germline CDR1 is MDHEN and CDR2 SYDVKM. The sample's time point: before natalizumab initiation. Prior interferon beta treatment was universal, and the PML patients were all female. Sequenced material: PBMCs. The clonotype originates from a human donor with multiple sclerosis. V is TRBV28 and J is TRBJ1-2; a weak D match, TRBD1 (5 bases). The CDR3 here is CAGGGAYGYTF. For the CDR3, the DNA is TGTGCCGGGGGAGGGGCCTATGGCTACACCTTC.